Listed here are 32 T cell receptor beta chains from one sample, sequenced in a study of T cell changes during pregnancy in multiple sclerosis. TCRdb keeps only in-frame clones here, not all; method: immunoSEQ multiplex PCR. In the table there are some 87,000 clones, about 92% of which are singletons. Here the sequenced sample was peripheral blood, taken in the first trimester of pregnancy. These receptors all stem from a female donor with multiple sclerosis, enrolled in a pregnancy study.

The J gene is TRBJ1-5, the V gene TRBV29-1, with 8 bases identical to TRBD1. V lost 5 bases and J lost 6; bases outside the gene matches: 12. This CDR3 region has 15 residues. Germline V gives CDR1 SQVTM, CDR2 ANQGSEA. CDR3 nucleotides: TGCAGCGTTACTTCAGGGCAGGGGGCGGGTCAGCCCCAGCATTTT. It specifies CSVTSGQGAGQPQHF.

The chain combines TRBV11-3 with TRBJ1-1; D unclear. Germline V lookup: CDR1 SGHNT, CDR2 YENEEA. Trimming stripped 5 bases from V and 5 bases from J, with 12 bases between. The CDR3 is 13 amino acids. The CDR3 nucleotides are TGTGCCAGCAGCCGCACGGAGAGAACTGAAGCTTTCTTT. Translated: CASSRTERTEAFF.

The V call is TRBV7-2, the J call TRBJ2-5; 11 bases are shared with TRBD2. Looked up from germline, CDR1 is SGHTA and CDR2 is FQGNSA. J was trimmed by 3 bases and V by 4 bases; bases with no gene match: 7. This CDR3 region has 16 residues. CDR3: CASSSYSTSGEETQYF. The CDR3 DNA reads TGTGCCAGCAGCTCATATTCGACTAGCGGGGAAGAGACCCAGTACTTC. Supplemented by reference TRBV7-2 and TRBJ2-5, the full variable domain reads GAGVSQSPSNKVTEKGKDVELRCDPISGHTALYWYRQSLGQGLEFLIYFQGNSAPDKSGLPSDRFSAERTGGSVSTLTIQRTQQEDSAVYLCASSSYSTSGEETQYFGPGTRLLVL.

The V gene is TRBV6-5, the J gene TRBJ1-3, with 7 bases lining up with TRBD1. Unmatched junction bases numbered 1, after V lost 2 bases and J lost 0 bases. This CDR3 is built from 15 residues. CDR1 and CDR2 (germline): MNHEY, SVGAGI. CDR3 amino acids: CASSYEGASGNTIYF. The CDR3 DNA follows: TGTGCCAGCAGTTACGAGGGGGCCTCTGGAAACACCATATATTTT.

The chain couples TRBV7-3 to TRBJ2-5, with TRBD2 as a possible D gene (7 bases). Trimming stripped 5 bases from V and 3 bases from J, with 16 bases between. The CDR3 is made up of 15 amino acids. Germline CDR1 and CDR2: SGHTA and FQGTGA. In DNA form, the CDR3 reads TGTGCCAGCAGCCCCAGGGGAGGGAATGAAGAGACCCAGTACTTC. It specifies CASSPRGGNEETQYF. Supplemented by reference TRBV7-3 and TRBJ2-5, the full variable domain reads GAGVSQTPSNKVTEKGKYVELRCDPISGHTALYWYRQSLGQGPEFLIYFQGTGAADDSGLPNDRFFAVRPEGSVSTLKIQRTERGDSAVYLCASSPRGGNEETQYFGPGTRLLVL.

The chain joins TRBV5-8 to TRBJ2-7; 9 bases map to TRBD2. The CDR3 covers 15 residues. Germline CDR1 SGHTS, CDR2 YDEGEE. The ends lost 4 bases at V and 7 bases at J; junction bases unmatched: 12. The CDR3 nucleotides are TGTGCCAGCAGCCTCTCGGGACTAGCAATTGAGGAGCAGTACTTC. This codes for CASSLSGLAIEEQYF.

The CDR3 DNA sequence: TGCGCCAGCAGGAGACTAGCGGGAGGTCCCCACTCCTACGAGCAGTACTTC. Protein: CASRRLAGGPHSYEQYF. V usage is TRBV5-1 and J usage is TRBJ2-7; 13 bases are a match to TRBD2. CDR3 length: 17 residues. The germline V gene encodes CDR1 SGHRS and CDR2 YFSETQ. The trim removed 5 bases at V and 0 bases at J, leaving 8 bases unmatched.

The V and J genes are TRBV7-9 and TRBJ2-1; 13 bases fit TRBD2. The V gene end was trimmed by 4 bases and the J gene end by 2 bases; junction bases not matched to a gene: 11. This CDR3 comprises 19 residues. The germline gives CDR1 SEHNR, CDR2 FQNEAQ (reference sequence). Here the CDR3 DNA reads TGTGCCAGCAGCTCCAGAACTAGCGGGAGGGCCCGGGCCTACAATGAGCAGTTCTTC. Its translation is CASSSRTSGRARAYNEQFF.

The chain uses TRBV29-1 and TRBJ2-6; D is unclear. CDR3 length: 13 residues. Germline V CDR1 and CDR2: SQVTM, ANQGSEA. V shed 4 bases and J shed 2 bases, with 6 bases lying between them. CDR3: CSVARAGANVLTF. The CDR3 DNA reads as TGCAGCGTTGCACGCGCTGGGGCCAACGTCCTGACTTTC. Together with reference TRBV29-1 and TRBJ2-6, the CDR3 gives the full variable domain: SAVISQKPSRDICQRGTSLTIQCQVDSQVTMMFWYRQQPGQSLTLIATANQGSEATYESGFVIDKFPISRPNLTFSTLTVSNMSPEDSSIYLCSVARAGANVLTFGAGSRLTVL.

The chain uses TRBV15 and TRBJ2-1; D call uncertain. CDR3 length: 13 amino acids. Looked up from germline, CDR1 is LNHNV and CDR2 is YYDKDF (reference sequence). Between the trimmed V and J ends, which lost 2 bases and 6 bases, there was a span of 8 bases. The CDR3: CATSRISPNEQFF. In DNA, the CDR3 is TGTGCCACCAGCAGAATTAGTCCCAATGAGCAGTTCTTC.

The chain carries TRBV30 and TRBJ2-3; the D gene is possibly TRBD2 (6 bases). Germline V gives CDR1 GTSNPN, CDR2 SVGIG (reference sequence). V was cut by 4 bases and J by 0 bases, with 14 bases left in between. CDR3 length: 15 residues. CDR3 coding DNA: TGTGCCTGGACCCATGGCGGGATTAGCACAGATACGCAGTATTTT. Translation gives CAWTHGGISTDTQYF.

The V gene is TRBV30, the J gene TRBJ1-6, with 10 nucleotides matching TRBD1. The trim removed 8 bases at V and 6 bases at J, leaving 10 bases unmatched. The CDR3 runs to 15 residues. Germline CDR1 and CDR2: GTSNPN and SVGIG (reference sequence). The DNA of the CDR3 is TGTGCCGTGGAGCCCCGGGACAGGGGTAATTCACCCCTCCACTTT. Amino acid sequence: CAVEPRDRGNSPLHF.

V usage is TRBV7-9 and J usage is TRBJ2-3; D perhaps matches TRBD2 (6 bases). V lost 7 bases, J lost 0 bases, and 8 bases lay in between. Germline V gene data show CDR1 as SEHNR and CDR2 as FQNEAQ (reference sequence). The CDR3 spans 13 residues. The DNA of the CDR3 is TGTGCCAGCACGGGGACTAGCACAGATACGCAGTATTTT. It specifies CASTGTSTDTQYF.

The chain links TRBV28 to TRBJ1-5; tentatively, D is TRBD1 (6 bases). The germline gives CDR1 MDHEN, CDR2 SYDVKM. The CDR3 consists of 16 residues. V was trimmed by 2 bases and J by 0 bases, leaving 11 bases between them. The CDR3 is CASSLLTGASNQPQHF. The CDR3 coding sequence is TGTGCCAGCAGTTTACTGACAGGAGCTAGCAATCAGCCCCAGCATTTT.

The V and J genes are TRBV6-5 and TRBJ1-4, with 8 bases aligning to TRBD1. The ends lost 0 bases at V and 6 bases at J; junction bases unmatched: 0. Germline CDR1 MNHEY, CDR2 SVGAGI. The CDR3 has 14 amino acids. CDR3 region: CASSYSTGDEKLFF. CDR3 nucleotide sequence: TGTGCCAGCAGTTACTCGACAGGGGATGAAAAACTGTTTTTT.

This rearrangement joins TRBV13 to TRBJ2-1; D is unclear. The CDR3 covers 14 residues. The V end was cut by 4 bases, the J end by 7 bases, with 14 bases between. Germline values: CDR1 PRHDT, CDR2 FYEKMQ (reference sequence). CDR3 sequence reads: CASSSSLLANEQFF. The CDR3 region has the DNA TGTGCCAGCAGCTCCTCCCTCCTTGCGAATGAGCAGTTCTTC.

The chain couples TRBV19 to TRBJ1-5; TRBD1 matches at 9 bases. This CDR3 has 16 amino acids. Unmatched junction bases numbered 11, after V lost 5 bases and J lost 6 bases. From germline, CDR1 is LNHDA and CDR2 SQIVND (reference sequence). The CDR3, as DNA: TGTGCCAGTAGTGTCCTACAGGGGGCATCCGGTCAGCCCCAGCATTTT. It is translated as CASSVLQGASGQPQHF.

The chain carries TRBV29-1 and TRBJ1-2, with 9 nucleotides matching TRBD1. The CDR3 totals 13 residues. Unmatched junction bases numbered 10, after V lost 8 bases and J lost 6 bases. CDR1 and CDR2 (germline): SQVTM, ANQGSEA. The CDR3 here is CSLRQGERDGYTF. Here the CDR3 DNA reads TGCAGCCTAAGACAGGGGGAGCGGGATGGCTACACCTTC.

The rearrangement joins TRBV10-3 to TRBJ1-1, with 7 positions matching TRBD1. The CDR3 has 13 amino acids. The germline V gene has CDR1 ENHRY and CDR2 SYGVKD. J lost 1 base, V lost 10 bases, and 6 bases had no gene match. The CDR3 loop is CATLTGANTEAFF. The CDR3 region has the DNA TGTGCCACCCTAACAGGGGCGAACACTGAAGCTTTCTTT.

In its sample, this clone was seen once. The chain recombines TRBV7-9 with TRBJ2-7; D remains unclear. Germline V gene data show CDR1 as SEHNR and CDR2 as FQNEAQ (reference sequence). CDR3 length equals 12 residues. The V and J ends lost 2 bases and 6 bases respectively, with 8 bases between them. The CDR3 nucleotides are TGTGCCAGCAGCTTATGGCTCACCGAGCAGTACTTC. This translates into CASSLWLTEQYF.

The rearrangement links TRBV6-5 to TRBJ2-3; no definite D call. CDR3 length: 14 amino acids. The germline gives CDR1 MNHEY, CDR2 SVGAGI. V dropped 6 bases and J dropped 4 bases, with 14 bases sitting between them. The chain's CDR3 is CASSPYPSADTQYF. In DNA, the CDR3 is TGTGCCAGCAGCCCTTATCCGTCTGCAGATACGCAGTATTTT.

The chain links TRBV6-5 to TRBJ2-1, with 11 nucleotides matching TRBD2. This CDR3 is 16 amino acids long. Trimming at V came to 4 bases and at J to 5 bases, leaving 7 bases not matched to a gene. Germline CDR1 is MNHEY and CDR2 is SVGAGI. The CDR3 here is CASSSLGLAAHNEQFF. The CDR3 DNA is TGTGCCAGCAGTTCCTTGGGACTAGCGGCCCACAATGAGCAGTTCTTC.

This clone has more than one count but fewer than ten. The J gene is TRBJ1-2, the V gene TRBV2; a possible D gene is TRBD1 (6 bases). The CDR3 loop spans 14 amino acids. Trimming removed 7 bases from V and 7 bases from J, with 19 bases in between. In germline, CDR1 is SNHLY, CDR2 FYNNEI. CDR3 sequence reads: CASNRQPQQGGYTF. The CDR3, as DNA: TGTGCCAGCAATAGACAACCACAACAGGGTGGCTACACCTTC.

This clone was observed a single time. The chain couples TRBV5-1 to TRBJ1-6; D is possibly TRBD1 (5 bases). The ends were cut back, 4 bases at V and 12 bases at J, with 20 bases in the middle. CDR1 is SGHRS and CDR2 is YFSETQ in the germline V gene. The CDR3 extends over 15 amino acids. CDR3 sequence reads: CASSPRDSQAGPLHF. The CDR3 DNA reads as TGCGCCAGCAGCCCAAGGGACTCTCAAGCTGGACCCCTCCACTTT.

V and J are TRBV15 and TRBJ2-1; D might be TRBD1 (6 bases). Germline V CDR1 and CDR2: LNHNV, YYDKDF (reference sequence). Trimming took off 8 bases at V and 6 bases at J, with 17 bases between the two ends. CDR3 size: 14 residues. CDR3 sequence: CATVETGWGNEQFF. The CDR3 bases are TGTGCCACCGTTGAAACAGGGTGGGGCAATGAGCAGTTCTTC. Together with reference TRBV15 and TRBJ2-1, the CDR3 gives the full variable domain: DAMVIQNPRYQVTQFGKPVTLSCSQTLNHNVMYWYQQKSSQAPKLLFHYYDKDFNNEADTPDNFQSRRPNTSFCFLDIRSPGLGDTAMYLCATVETGWGNEQFFGPGTRLTVL.

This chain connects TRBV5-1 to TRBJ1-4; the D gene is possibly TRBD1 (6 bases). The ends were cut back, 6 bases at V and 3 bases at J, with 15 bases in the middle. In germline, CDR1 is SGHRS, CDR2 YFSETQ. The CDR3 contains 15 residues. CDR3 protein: CASTPAWGPNEKLFF. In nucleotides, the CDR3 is TGCGCCAGCACCCCTGCGTGGGGGCCTAATGAAAAACTGTTTTTT.

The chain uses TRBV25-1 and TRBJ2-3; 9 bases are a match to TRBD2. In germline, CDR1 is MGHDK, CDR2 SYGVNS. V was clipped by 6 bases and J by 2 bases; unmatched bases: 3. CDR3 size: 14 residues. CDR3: CASRREGLTDTQYF. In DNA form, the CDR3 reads TGTGCCAGCAGGCGGGAGGGCCTCACAGATACGCAGTATTTT.

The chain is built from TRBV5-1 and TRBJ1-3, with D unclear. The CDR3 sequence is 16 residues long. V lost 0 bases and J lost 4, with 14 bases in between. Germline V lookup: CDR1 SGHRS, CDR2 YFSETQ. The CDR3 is CASSLVAGSEGNTIYF. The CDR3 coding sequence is TGCGCCAGCAGCTTGGTAGCGGGGAGCGAGGGAAACACCATATATTTT.

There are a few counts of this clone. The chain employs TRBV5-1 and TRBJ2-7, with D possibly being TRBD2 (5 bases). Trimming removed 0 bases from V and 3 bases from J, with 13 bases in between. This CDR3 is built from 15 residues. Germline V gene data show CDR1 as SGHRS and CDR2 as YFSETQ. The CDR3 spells CASSLGPEGSYEQYF. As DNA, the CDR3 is TGCGCCAGCAGCTTGGGGCCCGAGGGAAGCTACGAGCAGTACTTC.

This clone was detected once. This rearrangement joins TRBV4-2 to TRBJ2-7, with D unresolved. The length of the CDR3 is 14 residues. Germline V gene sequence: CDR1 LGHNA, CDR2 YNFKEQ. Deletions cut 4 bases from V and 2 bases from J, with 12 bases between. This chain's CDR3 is CASSLGPAAYEQYF. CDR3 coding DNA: TGTGCCAGCAGCCTCGGTCCGGCGGCCTACGAGCAGTACTTC.

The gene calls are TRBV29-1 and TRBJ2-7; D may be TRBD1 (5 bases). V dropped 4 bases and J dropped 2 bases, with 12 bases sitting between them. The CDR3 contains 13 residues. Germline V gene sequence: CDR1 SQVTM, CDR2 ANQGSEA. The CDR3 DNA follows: TGCAGCGTTGCATCAGGGTCCCCCTACGAGCAGTACTTC. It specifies CSVASGSPYEQYF.

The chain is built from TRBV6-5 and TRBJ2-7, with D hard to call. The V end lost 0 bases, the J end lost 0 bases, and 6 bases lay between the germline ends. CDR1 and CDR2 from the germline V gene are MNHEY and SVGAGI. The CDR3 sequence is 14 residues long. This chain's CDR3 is CASSYSASSYEQYF. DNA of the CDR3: TGTGCCAGCAGTTACTCGGCCAGCTCCTACGAGCAGTACTTC.